This T cell receptor beta chain is drawn from a study of blood T cell repertoires in COVID-19. Whole-study context: Samples came from the United States, Italy and Spain, spanning acute and convalescent COVID-19. T cells, B-cell-depleted T cells, or PBMCs supplied cDNA or gDNA.

Per the original methods: Reference gene primer amplification yielded estimated nucleated cell counts. Clones were read by immunoSEQ multiplex PCR, and TCRdb kept only the in-frame ones, dropping some. D and trimming come from the DNA, and the V and J calls and clone size come from that table. The sample comprises about 110,000 clones, around 80% of which are singletons, and 6.2% rests with the top ten. Enrolled during active infection, Seattle patients were then followed longitudinally. The CDR3 runs 14 residues. V was pared by 5 bases and J by 2 bases, with 7 bases of the junction left unmatched. Germline lookup yields CDR1 SQVTM and CDR2 ANQGSEA.

The receptor comes from an elderly man with COVID-19, enrolled during active disease. The rearrangement links TRBV29-1 to TRBJ2-7; TRBD1 matches 9 bases. The sequenced sample was peripheral blood. The DNA of the CDR3 is TGCAGCGTTCTAAGGACAGGGGCTGCCTACGAGCAGTACTTC. It translates to CSVLRTGAAYEQYF.